These 25 T cell receptor beta chains share one sample of origin, sequenced in a study of T-cell memory formation after mild COVID-19. In TCRdb, the 5' RACE reads were re-called with MiXCR into one record per CDR3 protein. The sample shows 27,000 or so distinct CDR3 sequences, about 7.4% of them seen only once. Input material: PBMCs or a T cell subset sorted from them (not recorded which). These receptors originate from an adult woman who had mild COVID-19 (a few samples of this study predate the infection). Cell type and time point are not known.

Relative to its sample, this clonotype is medium-sized (0.01 to 0.1%). The gene calls are TRBV12-3 or TRBV12-4 and TRBJ2-7; the D is unclear. The CDR3 sequence is 14 residues long. The V gene lost 1 base and the J gene lost 6 bases, with 13 bases spanning the gap. The CDR3 nucleotides read TGTGCCAGCAGTTTAGGGACCGCGAATTCCGAGCAGTACTTC. Its translation is CASSLGTANSEQYF.

There are many counts of this clonotype. The gene calls are TRBV12-3 or TRBV12-4 and TRBJ1-1, with 9 bases fitting TRBD1. V shed 5 bases, J shed 11 bases, and the junction held 18 bases outside the gene matches. The CDR3 runs 16 residues. DNA of the CDR3: TGTGCCAGCAGTGGGACAGGGAGAGCACGCATGGGAGAGGCTTTCTTT. Translation gives CASSGTGRARMGEAFF.

In this sample, this clonotype turned up many times. V is TRBV5-5 and J is TRBJ1-4; no definite D call. The CDR3 runs 15 residues. In germline, CDR1 is SGHKS, CDR2 YYEKEE (reference sequence). With 0 bases removed from V and 3 bases from J, the gap between germline ends came to 9 bases. CDR3: CASSLAPWPNEKLFF. In DNA form, the CDR3 reads TGTGCCAGCAGCTTGGCCCCATGGCCTAATGAAAAACTGTTTTTT. The whole variable domain, filled in from reference TRBV5-5 and TRBJ1-4, reads DAGVTQSPTHLIKTRGQQVTLRCSPISGHKSVSWYQQVLGQGPQFIFQYYEKEERGRGNFPDRFSARQFPNYSSELNVNALLLGDSALYLCASSLAPWPNEKLFFGSGTQLSVL.

The genes are TRBV20-1 and TRBJ1-1, with TRBD1 matching 8 bases. With V trimmed by 3 bases and J by 2 bases, 8 bases remained unmatched. This CDR3 region has 15 residues. Germline V gene sequence: CDR1 DFQATT, CDR2 SNEGSKA (reference sequence). CDR3 coding DNA: TGCAGTGCTAGCGGTGGGACAGGAAAAAACACTGAAGCTTTCTTT. Translated: CSASGGTGKNTEAFF.

This clonotype appeared many times. This chain joins TRBV25-1 and TRBJ1-1; D remains ambiguous. The germline gives CDR1 MGHDK, CDR2 SYGVNS. The CDR3 runs to 14 residues. Trimming took 5 bases from V and 0 from J, leaving 10 bases between them. For the CDR3, the DNA is TGTGCCAGCAGTCCCCCAGCTTTGAACACTGAAGCTTTCTTT. The encoded protein is CASSPPALNTEAFF.

This clonotype was recorded many times. The CDR3 spells CSARAPRDYEQYF. As DNA, the CDR3 is TGCAGTGCTAGAGCCCCTAGGGACTACGAGCAGTACTTC. This chain connects TRBV20-1 to TRBJ2-7; no clear D. Trimming shortened V by 1 base and J by 3 bases, and 10 bases separated the two germline ends. The germline gives CDR1 DFQATT, CDR2 SNEGSKA (reference sequence). The CDR3 is made up of 13 amino acids.

This clonotype was found many times. The gene calls are TRBV20-1 and TRBJ2-1; maybe TRBD1 (5 bases). The ends were cut back, 1 base at V and 13 bases at J, with 14 bases in the middle. There are 12 residues in the CDR3. Germline lookup yields CDR1 DFQATT and CDR2 SNEGSKA (reference sequence). CDR3 amino acids: CSARGGSSPQFF. The CDR3 region has the DNA TGCAGTGCTAGAGGGGGCAGCAGTCCACAGTTCTTC.

The table lists this clonotype with many counts. At one of its ends the junction is not consistent with the germline gene, which may arise from a read error. J is TRBJ2-7 and V is TRBV7-7; unclear D gene. The germline gives CDR1 SSHAT, CDR2 FNYEAQ (reference sequence). This CDR3 has 15 amino acids. This chain's CDR3 is CASSLADSGSYEQYF. CDR3 nucleotide sequence: TGTGCTAGCAGCTTAGCCGACTCCGGCTCCTACGAGCAGTACTTC.

This clonotype was seen repeatedly, ten times or more. The chain recombines TRBV20-1 with TRBJ1-1; 7 nucleotides agree with TRBD1. The V segment lost 7 bases and the J segment 3 bases; nucleotides outside the gene matches: 8. The CDR3 contains 13 residues. In germline, CDR1 is DFQATT, CDR2 SNEGSKA (reference sequence). The CDR3 reads CSEKTGWDTEAFF. For the CDR3, the DNA is TGCAGTGAGAAGACAGGGTGGGACACTGAAGCTTTCTTT.

At least ten counts were recorded for this clonotype. This chain links TRBV3-1 with TRBJ1-5; no firm D call. Germline CDR1 and CDR2: LGHDT and YNNKEL (reference sequence). The CDR3 loop spans 14 amino acids. V lost 3 bases to trimming and J lost 3 bases, with 9 bases between them. In DNA form, the CDR3 reads TGTGCCAGCAGCCAGTCTACTGTCAATCAGCCCCAGCATTTT. Encoded protein: CASSQSTVNQPQHF.

This chain joins TRBV5-1 and TRBJ2-7; D is undetermined. V dropped 7 bases and J dropped 0 bases, with 11 bases sitting between them. The germline CDR1 and CDR2 sequences are SGHRS and YFSETQ. The CDR3 is 13 residues long. In nucleotides, the CDR3 is TGCGCCAGCCGTATCGGTAGCTCCTACGAGCAGTACTTC. It specifies CASRIGSSYEQYF.

This clonotype was found many times. The V gene is TRBV29-1, the J gene TRBJ2-1, with TRBD2 matching 13 bases. Germline V gene data show CDR1 as SQVTM and CDR2 as ANQGSEA. This CDR3 region has 12 residues. After removal of 7 bases from V and 8 bases from J, the junction contained 2 bases not matched to a gene. CDR3 sequence: CSAGLAGYEQFF. In DNA, the CDR3 is TGCAGCGCGGGACTAGCGGGGTATGAGCAGTTCTTC.

This clonotype was detected ten times or more. CDR3 nucleotides: TGCAGTGCTAGGGGGGGCGGAGTCACTGAAGCTTTCTTT. Amino acids: CSARGGGVTEAFF. This rearrangement joins TRBV20-1 to TRBJ1-1; perhaps TRBD1 as D (6 bases). This CDR3 region has 13 residues. CDR1 and CDR2 from the germline V gene are DFQATT and SNEGSKA (reference sequence). V dropped 3 bases and J dropped 4 bases, with 12 bases sitting between them.

This clonotype occurred many times. This chain connects TRBV20-1 to TRBJ2-3; D remains ambiguous. CDR3 length equals 14 residues. Germline CDR1 and CDR2: DFQATT and SNEGSKA (reference sequence). V was pared by 3 bases and J by 6 bases, with 16 bases between. CDR3 region: CSASSRSLRDTQYF. For the CDR3, the DNA is TGCAGTGCTAGCTCCCGCAGCCTGAGGGATACGCAGTATTTT.

This clonotype is medium-sized in the sample. The chain has TRBV7-2 and TRBJ1-6; 7 bases agree with TRBD1. The CDR3 runs 15 residues. Trimming removed 5 bases from V and 7 bases from J; junction bases left unmatched: 8. Germline V gene data show CDR1 as SGHTA and CDR2 as FQGNSA. CDR3 residues: CASSPAPGGNSPLHF. The CDR3 DNA follows: TGTGCCAGCAGCCCCGCCCCAGGGGGAAATTCACCCCTCCACTTT.

This clonotype was counted ten times or more. The chain employs TRBV7-8 and TRBJ1-3; 10 bases are a match to TRBD1. Trimming at V came to 4 bases and at J to 5 bases, leaving 17 bases not matched to a gene. The CDR3 extends over 19 amino acids. Germline V gene data show CDR1 as SGHVS and CDR2 as FQNEAQ. The CDR3 reads CASSSSTGTGVGSRNTIYF. As DNA, the CDR3 is TGTGCCAGCAGCTCATCTACCGGGACAGGGGTCGGCAGCAGAAACACCATATATTTT.

This clonotype was seen many times. The rearrangement links TRBV5-1 to TRBJ2-1; D tentatively fits TRBD1 or TRBD2 (5 bases each). Germline CDR1 reads SGHRS; CDR2 reads YFSETQ. The germline V and J ends were trimmed by 5 bases and 9 bases, with 18 bases remaining between them. The CDR3 totals 14 residues. CDR3 nucleotide sequence: TGCGCCAGCAGTTGGGACGGCATCCAGAGTGAGCAGTTCTTC. As protein: CASSWDGIQSEQFF. Supplemented by reference TRBV5-1 and TRBJ2-1, the full variable domain reads KAGVTQTPRYLIKTRGQQVTLSCSPISGHRSVSWYQQTPGQGLQFLFEYFSETQRNKGNFPGRFSGRQFSNSRSEMNVSTLELGDSALYLCASSWDGIQSEQFFGPGTRLTVL.

This clonotype has a count of ten or more. V is TRBV20-1 and J is TRBJ2-5; TRBD2 agrees at 10 bases. The germline CDR1 and CDR2 sequences are DFQATT and SNEGSKA (reference sequence). The V and J ends lost 2 bases and 4 bases, in that order; junction bases with no gene match: 10. The CDR3 spans 16 residues. The CDR3 is CSARNLAGVRLETQYF. As DNA, the CDR3 is TGCAGTGCTAGAAACCTAGCGGGAGTTCGTCTAGAGACCCAGTACTTC.

This clonotype has a count of ten or more. The rearrangement joins TRBV6-5 to TRBJ1-2, with 9 bases identical to TRBD1. Trimming removed 5 bases from V and 4 bases from J; junction bases left unmatched: 5. Germline V gene lookup returns CDR1 MNHEY and CDR2 SVGAGI. CDR3 length: 14 residues. The chain's CDR3 is CASSLGQGIYGYTF. The CDR3 DNA reads as TGTGCCAGCAGTCTTGGACAGGGGATCTATGGCTACACCTTC.

This clonotype has ten or more counts. The chain combines TRBV20-1 with TRBJ2-7; a possible D gene is TRBD2 (6 bases). CDR3 length: 14 amino acids. V lost 0 bases, J lost 4 bases, and 13 bases lay in between. Germline lookup yields CDR1 DFQATT and CDR2 SNEGSKA (reference sequence). CDR3 amino acids: CSAREVADQYEQYF. Here the CDR3 DNA reads TGCAGTGCTAGAGAGGTAGCGGATCAATACGAGCAGTACTTC.

This clonotype was recorded many times. V usage is TRBV3-1 and J usage is TRBJ2-7, with D possibly TRBD1 on 7 matching bases. Deletions cut 3 bases from V and 12 bases from J, with 15 bases between. CDR1 is LGHDT and CDR2 is YNNKEL in the germline V gene (reference sequence). This CDR3 is 12 amino acids long. CDR3 sequence: CASSQGRTGGYF. The CDR3 region has the DNA TGTGCCAGCAGCCAGGGGAGGACAGGCGGGTACTTC.

Many counts were recorded for this clonotype. CDR3 DNA: TGTGCCAGCAGTCGGGATACTGGGCCGCTCTTCTCTGGCTACACCTTC. Residues: CASSRDTGPLFSGYTF. The chain recombines TRBV12-3 or TRBV12-4 with TRBJ1-2; D is undetermined. This CDR3 comprises 16 residues. V was trimmed by 5 bases and J by 7 bases, leaving 23 bases between them.

This clonotype has ten or more counts. The V and J genes are TRBV15 and TRBJ1-4, with unresolved D. The CDR3 length is 17 residues. Germline-derived CDR1 and CDR2 are LNHNV and YYDKDF (reference sequence). Between the trimmed V and J ends, which lost 0 bases and 2 bases, there was a span of 13 bases. The CDR3 here is CATSRDKGEATNEKLFF. The CDR3 DNA reads TGTGCCACCAGCAGAGATAAAGGAGAGGCTACTAATGAAAAACTGTTTTTT.

This clonotype has a count of ten or more. The chain is built from TRBV20-1 and TRBJ2-3; D perhaps matches TRBD2 (5 bases). CDR1 and CDR2 (germline): DFQATT, SNEGSKA (reference sequence). The CDR3 spans 14 residues. V was clipped by 1 base and J by 7 bases, with 15 bases between them. CDR3 DNA sequence: TGCAGTGCTAGAGTTATACGTAGAGGGAATACGCAGTATTTT. It translates to CSARVIRRGNTQYF.

This clonotype has ten or more counts. The chain uses TRBV29-1 and TRBJ2-1; D might be TRBD2 (6 bases). The CDR3 covers 14 residues. The germline V and J ends were trimmed by 6 bases and 4 bases, with 16 bases remaining between them. In germline, CDR1 is SQVTM, CDR2 ANQGSEA. CDR3 sequence: CSVGGRSAYNEQFF. The CDR3 DNA reads TGCAGCGTGGGGGGACGCTCCGCTTACAATGAGCAGTTCTTC.